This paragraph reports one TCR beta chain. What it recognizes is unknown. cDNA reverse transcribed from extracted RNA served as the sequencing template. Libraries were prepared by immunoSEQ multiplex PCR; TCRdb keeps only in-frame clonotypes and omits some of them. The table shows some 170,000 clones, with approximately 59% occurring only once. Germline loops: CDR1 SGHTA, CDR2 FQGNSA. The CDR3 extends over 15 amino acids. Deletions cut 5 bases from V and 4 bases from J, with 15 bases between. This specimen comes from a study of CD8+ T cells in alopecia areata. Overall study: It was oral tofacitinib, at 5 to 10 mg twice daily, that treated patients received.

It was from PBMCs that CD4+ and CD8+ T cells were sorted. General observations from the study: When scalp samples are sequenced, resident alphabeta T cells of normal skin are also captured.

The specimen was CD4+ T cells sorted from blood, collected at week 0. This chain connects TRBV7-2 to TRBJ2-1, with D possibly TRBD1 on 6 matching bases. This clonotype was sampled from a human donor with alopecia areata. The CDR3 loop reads CASSGRGTTYNEQFF. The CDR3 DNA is TGTGCCAGCAGCGGCAGAGGGACAACTTACAATGAGCAGTTCTTC. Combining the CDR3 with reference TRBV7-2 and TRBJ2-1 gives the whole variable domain GAGVSQSPSNKVTEKGKDVELRCDPISGHTALYWYRQSLGQGLEFLIYFQGNSAPDKSGLPSDRFSAERTGGSVSTLTIQRTQQEDSAVYLCASSGRGTTYNEQFFGPGTRLTVL.